The T cell receptor (beta chain) described here comes from a study of cytomegalovirus exposure and HLA in healthy donors. Whole-study results and caveats: For most TCR beta V segments, an earlier analysis put the productive rate at about 90% or about 30% of the time.

This clone was picked up a small number of times. Its specificity is not known. There are 14 residues in the CDR3. After removal of 2 bases from V and 9 bases from J, the junction contained 6 bases not matched to a gene. Germline CDR1 reads SNHLY; CDR2 reads FYNNEI. PCR primers comprised 60 Vbeta and 13 Jbeta primers. Original handling: A later analysis counted 65 million to 80 million unique TCR beta chains, around 12 million shared. This table comes from immunoSEQ multiplex PCR, and its TCRdb copy is limited to in-frame clones, with some not included. V, J and clone size are taken as reported in that table, and D and trimming were inferred from the DNA itself. Of 150,000 to 200,000 clones listed, 80% to 85% are singletons.

Sequences were obtained from PBMCs. J is TRBJ2-1 and V is TRBV2, with TRBD2 matching 8 bases. The clonotype comes from a man in his late teens or twenties in good health and CMV-seronegative. The DNA for the CDR3 is TGTGCCAGCAGTGAACAGCGGGGGTTGGTTGAGCAGTTCTTC. The encoded protein is CASSEQRGLVEQFF.